Below are 2 T cell receptor beta chains sequenced from a single sample in a study of blood T cells in healthy people across ages. With a J-beta primer mix and a sample-barcoded 5' primer, a second PCR ran roughly 7 to 11 cycles. TCRdb itself ran the 5' RACE reads through MiXCR, one entry per CDR3 protein. The sample has some 730,000 distinct CDR3 sequences, 20% to 25% seen once. Specimen: blood. The receptors were sampled from a man between 65 and 79 years old in good health.

This clonotype appeared a few times. The J gene is TRBJ2-3, the V gene TRBV7-2, with D possibly being TRBD2 (7 bases). The V end lost 1 base, the J end lost 6 bases, and 17 bases lay between the germline ends. The CDR3 totals 16 residues. Germline V gene lookup returns CDR1 SGHTA and CDR2 FQGNSA. The CDR3 sequence is CASSLVAAGAGDTQYF. CDR3 in DNA: TGTGCCAGCAGCTTAGTGGCCGCGGGGGCCGGGGATACGCAGTATTTT.

This clonotype was counted only a few times. The chain carries TRBV20-1 and TRBJ1-5; possible D gene TRBD1, 5 bases. Deletions cut 0 bases from V and 6 bases from J, with 21 bases between. The V gene's germline CDR1 is DFQATT and CDR2 SNEGSKA (reference sequence). CDR3 length equals 17 residues. CDR3 in amino acids: CSARDPIPRGDSQPQHF. The CDR3 nucleotides read TGCAGTGCTAGAGATCCAATTCCTAGGGGAGACAGTCAGCCCCAGCATTTT.